The clone carrying this T cell receptor (beta chain) was counted once. The data are from a study of T cell changes during pregnancy in multiple sclerosis. The CDR3 totals 15 residues. Trimming at V came to 4 bases and at J to 8 bases, leaving 12 bases not matched to a gene. CDR1 is SGHDT and CDR2 is YYEEEE in the germline V gene. Clones were read by immunoSEQ multiplex PCR, and TCRdb kept only the in-frame ones, dropping some. Among tens of thousands of clones listed, over 85% were seen once. The starting material was CD8+ T cells from peripheral blood mononuclear cells, obtained in the second trimester of pregnancy. The sequence was obtained from a female donor with multiple sclerosis, enrolled in a pregnancy study. The chain is built from TRBV5-6 and TRBJ2-3, with TRBD1 matching over 8 bases. The CDR3 DNA is TGTGCCAGCAGCGGGGACAGGCTCTCACGAGGTACGCAGTATTTT. It is translated as CASSGDRLSRGTQYF.